This entry lists 10 T cell receptor beta chains sequenced from one sample in a study of blood T cell repertoires in COVID-19. Clones were read by immunoSEQ multiplex PCR, and TCRdb kept only the in-frame ones, dropping some. The data hold 220,000 or so clones, with around 86% observed a single time. The sequencing sample was made of peripheral blood. All receptors come from a woman older than 75 with COVID-19, enrolled during active disease.

This clone has a handful of counts. The chain joins TRBV2 to TRBJ1-1; maybe TRBD1 (5 bases). The CDR3 has 11 amino acids. Germline V gene lookup returns CDR1 SNHLY and CDR2 FYNNEI. V gave up 7 bases and J gave up 4 bases, with 7 bases separating them. The CDR3 spells CASTQGTEAFF. In DNA form, the CDR3 reads TGTGCCAGCACTCAGGGCACTGAAGCTTTCTTT. Supplemented by reference TRBV2 and TRBJ1-1, the full variable domain reads EPEVTQTPSHQVTQMGQEVILRCVPISNHLYFYWYRQILGQKVEFLVSFYNNEISEKSEIFDDQFSVERPDGSNFTLKIRSTKLEDSAMYFCASTQGTEAFFGQGTRLTVV.

This chain uses TRBV19 with TRBJ1-1; D gene uncertain. Trimming pared 4 bases from V and 5 bases from J, leaving 11 bases between. In germline, CDR1 is LNHDA, CDR2 SQIVND (reference sequence). The CDR3 runs to 13 residues. Written as DNA, the CDR3 is TGTGCCAGTAGTACGGGGTTGCTAACTGAAGCTTTCTTT. Translation gives CASSTGLLTEAFF.

This clone came up once. The chain carries TRBV14 and TRBJ1-2; D call uncertain. Germline CDR1 and CDR2: SGHDN and FVKESK. V was clipped by 1 base and J by 8 bases, with 11 bases between them. CDR3 length equals 13 residues. CDR3 sequence reads: CASSQGLLDGYTF. The CDR3 nucleotides are TGTGCCAGCAGCCAAGGACTGCTTGACGGCTACACCTTC. The variable domain in full, with the rest retrieved from reference TRBV14 and TRBJ1-2, is EAGVTQFPSHSVIEKGQTVTLRCDPISGHDNLYWYRRVMGKEIKFLLHFVKESKQDESGMPNNRFLAERTGGTYSTLKVQPAELEDSGVYFCASSQGLLDGYTFGSGTRLTVV.

This chain uses TRBV5-1 with TRBJ1-2, with TRBD1 matching over 8 bases. J gave up 7 bases and V 0 bases, and 5 bases lay outside the gene matches. This CDR3 spans 14 amino acids. Germline values: CDR1 SGHRS, CDR2 YFSETQ. The CDR3 DNA sequence: TGCGCCAGCAGCTTGGCGCCAGGGGGCTCTGGCTACACCTTC. It translates to CASSLAPGGSGYTF.

This chain links TRBV9 with TRBJ2-6; D ambiguous. The germline V and J ends were trimmed by 4 bases and 8 bases, with 10 bases remaining between them. In germline, CDR1 is SGDLS, CDR2 YYNGEE. The CDR3 is 13 residues long. The CDR3 region has the DNA TGTGCCAGCAGCCCAGTGGAGACCAACGTCCTGACTTTC. Translated: CASSPVETNVLTF.

The chain carries TRBV19 and TRBJ2-1; 9 bases match TRBD1. Germline CDR1 and CDR2: LNHDA and SQIVND (reference sequence). After removal of 5 bases from V and 3 bases from J, the junction contained 8 bases not matched to a gene. This CDR3 region has 16 residues. CDR3 sequence: CASSFKGQGLYNEQFF. Written as DNA, the CDR3 is TGTGCCAGTAGTTTTAAGGGACAGGGACTCTACAATGAGCAGTTCTTC.

The CDR3 reads CAWKVSYLGATTGELFF. For the CDR3, the DNA is TGTGCCTGGAAAGTGTCTTATTTGGGGGCCACTACCGGGGAGCTGTTTTTT. This chain joins TRBV30 and TRBJ2-2, with D possibly matching TRBD1 (6 bases). Trimming cost V 4 bases and J 5 bases, with 23 bases left between them. Germline V gene data show CDR1 as GTSNPN and CDR2 as SVGIG (reference sequence). This CDR3 comprises 17 residues. The variable domain in full, completed from reference TRBV30 and TRBJ2-2, reads SQTIHQWPATLVQPVGSPLSLECTVEGTSNPNLYWYRQAAGRGLQLLFYSVGIGQISSEVPQNLSASRPQDRQFILSSKKLLLSDSGFYLCAWKVSYLGATTGELFFGEGSRLTVL.

The table lists this clone with a few counts. This chain uses TRBV6-2 or TRBV6-3 with TRBJ2-1; 11 bases are a match to TRBD2. With V trimmed by 4 bases and J by 9 bases, 11 bases remained unmatched. Germline values: CDR1 MNHEY, CDR2 SVGEGT. The CDR3 consists of 16 residues. In nucleotides, the CDR3 is TGTGCCAGCAGTTCTGGACTAGCGGGCACCCGGGGTGAGCAGTTCTTC. It is translated as CASSSGLAGTRGEQFF.

The chain is built from TRBV6-4 and TRBJ1-6; 9 bases align to TRBD1. V trimming: 2 bases; J trimming: 7 bases; junction bases outside the gene matches: 3. The CDR3 length is 15 residues. The germline gives CDR1 MRHNA, CDR2 SNTAGT. The CDR3 region has the DNA TGTGCCAGCAGTGACAGGGGACAGGGAAATTCACCCCTCCACTTT. This sequence encodes CASSDRGQGNSPLHF.

The CDR3 DNA is TGTGCCAGCAGCTTGACAGGTGGGGGGGCCTACGAGCAGTACTTC. Translated, it gives CASSLTGGGAYEQYF. The rearrangement links TRBV5-5 to TRBJ2-7; TRBD2 aligns across 7 bases. The CDR3 contains 15 residues. Trimming cost V 1 base and J 2 bases; bases outside gene matches: 6. Per the germline V gene, CDR1 is SGHKS and CDR2 is YYEKEE (reference sequence).